This T cell receptor beta chain derives from a study of T cell repertoires in cytomegalovirus infection. Remarks on this clonotype: Its antigen is not known.

Using its own MiXCR run on the reads, TCRdb lists one record per CDR3 protein. The sample contains approximately 110,000 distinct CDR3 sequences, roughly 31% of which appear only once. After removal of 0 bases from V and 2 bases from J, the junction contained 4 bases not matched to a gene. There are 17 residues in the CDR3. CDR1 is LGHNA, CDR2 YSLEER, per germline. The TCR sequence derives from a human donor in good health (CMV status not recorded). Some clones in this sample may be carry-over from other donors' samples. The source was CD8+ T cells from cultured PBMCs, collected from culture after CMV antigen stimulation. This sequence joins TRBV4-3 and TRBJ2-1, with 10 bases matching TRBD2. DNA for the CDR3: TGCGCCAGCAGCCAAGATTTCAGCGGGGGGGCCTACAATGAGCAGTTCTTC. This gives the protein CASSQDFSGGAYNEQFF.